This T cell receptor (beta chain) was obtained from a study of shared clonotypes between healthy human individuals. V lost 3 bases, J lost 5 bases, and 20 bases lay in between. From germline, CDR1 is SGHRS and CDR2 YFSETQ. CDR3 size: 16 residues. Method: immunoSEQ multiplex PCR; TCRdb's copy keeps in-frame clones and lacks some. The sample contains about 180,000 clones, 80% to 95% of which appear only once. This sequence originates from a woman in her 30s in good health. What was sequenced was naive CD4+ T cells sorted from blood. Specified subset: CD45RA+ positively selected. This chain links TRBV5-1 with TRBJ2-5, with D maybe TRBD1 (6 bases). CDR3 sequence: CASSSGYGDIAETQYF. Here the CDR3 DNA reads TGCGCCAGCAGCTCAGGGTACGGGGACATAGCGGAGACCCAGTACTTC.